This TCR beta chain was documented in a study of T cell responses to AZD1222 COVID-19 vaccine. The sample holds one count of this clone. Its target is not known. J lost 9 bases, V lost 0 bases, and 4 bases had no gene match. Germline assignment: CDR1 LNHDA and CDR2 SQIVND (reference sequence). The CDR3 spans 14 residues. This table comes from immunoSEQ multiplex PCR, and its TCRdb copy is limited to in-frame clones, with some not included. This repertoire shows approximately 110,000 clones, around 89% found once; its top ten account for 4% to 5%. Study observations and caveats: Repertoire sampling happened only post peak T cell response.

This TCR derives from an adult in good health. Sequenced here: peripheral blood, sampled on day 0 of AZD1222 vaccination. V and J are TRBV19 and TRBJ2-1; 8 bases map to TRBD2. The CDR3 bases are TGTGCCAGTAGTATAGAGGGACTAGTCGCTGAGCAGTTCTTC. Amino acids: CASSIEGLVAEQFF.